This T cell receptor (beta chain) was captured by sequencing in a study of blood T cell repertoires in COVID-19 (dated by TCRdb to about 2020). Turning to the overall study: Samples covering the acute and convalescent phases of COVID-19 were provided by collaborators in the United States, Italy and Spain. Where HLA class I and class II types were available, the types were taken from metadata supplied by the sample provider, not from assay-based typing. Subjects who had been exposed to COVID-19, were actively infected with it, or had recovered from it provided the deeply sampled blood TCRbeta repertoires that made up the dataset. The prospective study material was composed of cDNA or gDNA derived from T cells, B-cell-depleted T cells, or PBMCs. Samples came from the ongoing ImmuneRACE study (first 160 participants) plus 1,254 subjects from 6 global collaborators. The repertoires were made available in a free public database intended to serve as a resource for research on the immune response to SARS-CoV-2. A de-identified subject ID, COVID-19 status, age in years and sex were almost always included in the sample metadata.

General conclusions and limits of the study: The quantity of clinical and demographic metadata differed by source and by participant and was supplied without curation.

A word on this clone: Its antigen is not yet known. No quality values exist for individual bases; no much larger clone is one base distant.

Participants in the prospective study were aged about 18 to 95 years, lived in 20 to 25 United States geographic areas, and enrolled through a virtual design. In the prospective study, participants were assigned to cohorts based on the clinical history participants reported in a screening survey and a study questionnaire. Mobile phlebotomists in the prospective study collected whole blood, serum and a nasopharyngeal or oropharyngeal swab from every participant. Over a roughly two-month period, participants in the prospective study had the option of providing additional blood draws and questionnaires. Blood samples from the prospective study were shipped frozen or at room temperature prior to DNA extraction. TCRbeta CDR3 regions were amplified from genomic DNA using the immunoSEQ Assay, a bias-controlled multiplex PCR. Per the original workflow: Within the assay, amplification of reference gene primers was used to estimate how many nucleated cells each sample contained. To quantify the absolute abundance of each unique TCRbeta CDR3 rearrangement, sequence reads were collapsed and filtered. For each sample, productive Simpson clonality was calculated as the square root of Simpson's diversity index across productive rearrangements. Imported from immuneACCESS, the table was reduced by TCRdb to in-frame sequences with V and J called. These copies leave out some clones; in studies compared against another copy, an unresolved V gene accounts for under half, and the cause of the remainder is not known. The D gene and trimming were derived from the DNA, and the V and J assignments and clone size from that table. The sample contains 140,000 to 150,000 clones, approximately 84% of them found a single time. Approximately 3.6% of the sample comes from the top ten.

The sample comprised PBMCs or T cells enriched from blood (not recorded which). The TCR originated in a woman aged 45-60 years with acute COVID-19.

Read as DNA, the sequence is TGTGCCAGCCCGACAACGGGGACACTTTCGTATGGCTACACCTTC. This sequence encodes CASPTTGTLSYGYTF. The chain is made from TRBV25-1 and TRBJ1-2, and possibly TRBD1, on 6 matching bases. V is shortened by 8 bases, J by 5 bases, and the region joining them spans 21 bases. Spanning cysteine to phenylalanine, the CDR3 consists of 15 amino acids. Only CDR3 DNA is held: 45 bases, read in frame from base 1. Reading the germline V gene gives CDR1 MGHDK and CDR2 SYGVNS.